This T cell receptor beta chain comes out of a study of regulatory T cells in long-lasting Graves disease. This clonotype appeared many times. V lost 5 bases to trimming and J lost 6 bases, with 20 bases between them. CDR1 and CDR2 from the germline V gene are SGHAT and FQNNGV. This CDR3 comprises 15 residues. Arm-PCR with iRepertoire HTBI primers amplified the CDR3 regions for these TCR beta libraries. TCRdb redid the calling of the multiplex PCR reads with MiXCR, one entry per CDR3 protein. The sample has roughly 430,000 distinct CDR3 sequences; around a fifth are singletons. Described time point: persistent/refractory GD, antithyroid drugs over 5 years with positive TRAb. Extracted PBMC RNA gave rise to the TCR library.

This receptor was obtained from a female donor with Graves disease. The V and J genes are TRBV11-2 and TRBJ2-7; D unresolved. This material consisted of peripheral blood mononuclear cells (PBMCs), taken when the disease was refractory, from a patient treated with antithyroid drugs. CDR3 nucleotide sequence: TGTGCCAGCAGCATTGCCACGGCTTCCCCCCGCGAGCAGTACTTC. Translation: CASSIATASPREQYF.